This T cell receptor beta chain was documented in a study of CD8+ T cells in alopecia areata. As to treatment: oral pan-JAK inhibitor, 5-10 mg twice daily. Study results and caveats: Expanded CD8+ clones among the top 100, as well as scalp clonality, were significantly decreased by tofacitinib. Uncertain still, given a single nonresponder, is whether baseline CD8+ expansion links to response. Against the mouse data, patients shared TCRs less clearly, possibly for HLA reasons.

V lost 5 bases, J lost 1 base, and 7 bases stayed unmatched. CDR3 length: 16 residues. Per the germline V gene, CDR1 is SGHNT and CDR2 is YENEEA. Reverse transcription of extracted RNA yielded cDNA, which provided the sequencing template. Method: immunoSEQ multiplex PCR; TCRdb's copy keeps in-frame clones and lacks some. The sample holds more than 110,000 clones, around half seen once. This clone was detected only a few times. What it binds is not known. The source was CD8+ T cells sorted from blood, collected at week 4, from a patient treated with tofacitinib. The rearrangement links TRBV11-3 to TRBJ2-2; 7 bases map to TRBD2. This receptor was taken from a human donor with alopecia areata. CDR3: CASSPAGAGNTGELFF. The CDR3 nucleotides read TGTGCCAGCAGCCCGGCGGGAGCGGGGAACACCGGGGAGCTGTTTTTT.